This T cell receptor beta chain comes out of a study of molecular identifiers for immune sequencing clone quantification. TCRdb reprocessed the PCR reads with MiXCR, giving one entry per CDR3 protein. The sample shows under 600,000 distinct CDR3 sequences, roughly a fifth of them seen only once. The sample holds a few counts of this clonotype. What it binds is unknown. The CDR3 length is 15 residues. Per germline, CDR1 LGHDT and CDR2 YNNKEL (reference sequence). Deletions cut 1 base from V and 6 bases from J, with 13 bases between. Study-level findings and limits: Detection of one spiked Jurkat cell's TCR RNA reportedly worked in 850,000 to 1,000,000 naive cells.

The chain joins TRBV3-1 to TRBJ1-5; no clear D gene. The material sequenced was naive CD8+ T cells from blood, with Jurkat cell RNA spiked in. Subset denoted: FACS-sorted CD8+CD4-CCR7+CD45RA+ naive T cells. The TCR originated in a human donor in good health. Some libraries in this study had Jurkat cell RNA spiked in. CDR3 nucleotides: TGTGCCAGCAGCCAAGCAGGACCCAGAGGTCAGCCCCAGCATTTT. Translation gives CASSQAGPRGQPQHF.